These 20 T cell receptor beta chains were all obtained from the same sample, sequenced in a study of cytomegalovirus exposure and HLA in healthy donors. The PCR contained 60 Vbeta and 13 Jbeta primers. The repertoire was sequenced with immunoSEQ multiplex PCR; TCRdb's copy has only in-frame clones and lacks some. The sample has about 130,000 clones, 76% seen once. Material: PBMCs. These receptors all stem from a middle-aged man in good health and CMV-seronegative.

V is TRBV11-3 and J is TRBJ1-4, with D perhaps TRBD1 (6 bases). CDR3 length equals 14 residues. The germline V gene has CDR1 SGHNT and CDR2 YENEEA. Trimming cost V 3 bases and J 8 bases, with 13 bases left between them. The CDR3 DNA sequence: TGTGCCAGCAGCTTTTCCGGGACAAACGAAAAACTGTTTTTT. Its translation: CASSFSGTNEKLFF.

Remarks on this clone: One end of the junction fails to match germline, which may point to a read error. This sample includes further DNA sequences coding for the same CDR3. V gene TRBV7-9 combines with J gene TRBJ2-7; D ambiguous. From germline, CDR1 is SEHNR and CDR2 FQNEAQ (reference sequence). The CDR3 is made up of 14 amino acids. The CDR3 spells CASSSGLLIDEQYF. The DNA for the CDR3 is TGTGCTAGCAGCTCCGGGTTGCTAATTGACGAGCAGTACTTC.

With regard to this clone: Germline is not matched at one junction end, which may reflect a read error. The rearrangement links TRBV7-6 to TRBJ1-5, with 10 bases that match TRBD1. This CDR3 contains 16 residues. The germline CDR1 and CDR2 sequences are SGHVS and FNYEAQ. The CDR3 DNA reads TGTGCCGGCAGCTTGAGGACAGGGGGGGGCAATCAGCCCCAGCATTTT. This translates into CAGSLRTGGGNQPQHF.

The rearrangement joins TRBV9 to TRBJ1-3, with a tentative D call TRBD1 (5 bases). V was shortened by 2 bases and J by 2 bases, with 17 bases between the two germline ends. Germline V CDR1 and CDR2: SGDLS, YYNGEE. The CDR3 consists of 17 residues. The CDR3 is CASSVRSTGGTGNTIYF. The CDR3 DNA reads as TGTGCCAGCAGCGTGAGATCCACTGGGGGGACTGGAAACACCATATATTTT.

The CDR3 DNA is TGCGCCAGCAGCTACGGACTATTCTACGAGCAGTACTTC. Translating it yields CASSYGLFYEQYF. The chain combines TRBV5-1 with TRBJ2-7, with a weak D call TRBD2 (6 bases). Trimming pared 3 bases from V and 3 bases from J, leaving 10 bases between. Looked up from germline, CDR1 is SGHRS and CDR2 is YFSETQ. The CDR3 has 13 amino acids.

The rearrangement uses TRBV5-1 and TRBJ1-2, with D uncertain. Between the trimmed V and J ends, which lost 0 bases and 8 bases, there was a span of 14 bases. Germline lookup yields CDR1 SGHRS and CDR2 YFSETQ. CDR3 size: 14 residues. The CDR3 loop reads CASSLGVREGGYTF. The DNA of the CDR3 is TGCGCCAGCAGCTTGGGGGTCCGGGAGGGCGGCTACACCTTC.

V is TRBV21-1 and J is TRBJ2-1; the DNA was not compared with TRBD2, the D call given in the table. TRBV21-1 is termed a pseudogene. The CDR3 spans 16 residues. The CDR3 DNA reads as TGTGCCAGCAGCAACAAAGGGAGGCGGGAATGGGTTGAGCAGTTCTTC. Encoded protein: CASSNKGRREWVEQFF.

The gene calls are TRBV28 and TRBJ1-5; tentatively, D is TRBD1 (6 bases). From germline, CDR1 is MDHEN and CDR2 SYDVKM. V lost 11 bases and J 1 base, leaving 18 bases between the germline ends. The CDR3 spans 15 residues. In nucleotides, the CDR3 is TGTGCCTCCAGAGTCGGGGGGGCGAGCAATCAGCCCCAGCATTTT. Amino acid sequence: CASRVGGASNQPQHF.

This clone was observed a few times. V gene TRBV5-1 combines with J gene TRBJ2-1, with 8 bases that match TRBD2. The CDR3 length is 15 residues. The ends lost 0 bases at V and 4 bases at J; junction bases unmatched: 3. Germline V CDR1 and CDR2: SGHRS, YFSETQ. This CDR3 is CASSLEVAGYNEQFF. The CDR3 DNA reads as TGCGCCAGCAGCTTGGAAGTAGCGGGGTACAATGAGCAGTTCTTC.

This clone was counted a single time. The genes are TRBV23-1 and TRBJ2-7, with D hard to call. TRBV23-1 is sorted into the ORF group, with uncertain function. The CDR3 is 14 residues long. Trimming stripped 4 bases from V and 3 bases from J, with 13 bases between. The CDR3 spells CASSLVFLSYEQYF. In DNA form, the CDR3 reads TGCGCCAGCAGTCTAGTGTTCCTAAGCTACGAGCAGTACTTC.

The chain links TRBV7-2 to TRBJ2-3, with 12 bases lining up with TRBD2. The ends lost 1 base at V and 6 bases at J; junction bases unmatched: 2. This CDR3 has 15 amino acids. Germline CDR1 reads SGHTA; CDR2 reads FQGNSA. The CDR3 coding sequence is TGTGCCAGCAGCTTAGGACTAGCGGGAGAGGATACGCAGTATTTT. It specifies CASSLGLAGEDTQYF.

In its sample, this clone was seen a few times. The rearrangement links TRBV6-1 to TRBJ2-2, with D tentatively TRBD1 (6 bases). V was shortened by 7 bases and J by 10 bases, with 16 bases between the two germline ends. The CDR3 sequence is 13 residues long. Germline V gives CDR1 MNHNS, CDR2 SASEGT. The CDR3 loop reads CASTQGFLSELFF. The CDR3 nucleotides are TGTGCCAGCACCCAGGGGTTTTTATCGGAGCTGTTTTTT.

The CDR3 here is CSGWYRDETQYF. The CDR3 coding sequence is TGCAGCGGATGGTACAGGGACGAGACCCAGTACTTC. V and J are TRBV29-1 and TRBJ2-5; perhaps TRBD1 as D (6 bases). This CDR3 contains 12 residues. Germline V gene lookup returns CDR1 SQVTM and CDR2 ANQGSEA. V lost 7 bases and J 5 bases, leaving 14 bases between the germline ends.

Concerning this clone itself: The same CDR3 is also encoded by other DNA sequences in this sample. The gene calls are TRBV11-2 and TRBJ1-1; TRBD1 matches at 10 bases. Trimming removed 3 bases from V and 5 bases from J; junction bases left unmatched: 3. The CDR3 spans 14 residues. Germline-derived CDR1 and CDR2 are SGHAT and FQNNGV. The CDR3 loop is CASSLGQGRTEAFF. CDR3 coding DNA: TGTGCCAGCAGCTTGGGACAGGGGAGGACTGAAGCTTTCTTT.

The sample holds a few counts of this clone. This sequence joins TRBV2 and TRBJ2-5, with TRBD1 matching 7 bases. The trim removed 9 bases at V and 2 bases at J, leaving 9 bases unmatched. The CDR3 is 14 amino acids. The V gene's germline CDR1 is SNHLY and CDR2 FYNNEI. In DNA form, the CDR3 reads TGTGCCAGTTACAGGGGCTTAAGGCAAGAGACCCAGTACTTC. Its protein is CASYRGLRQETQYF.

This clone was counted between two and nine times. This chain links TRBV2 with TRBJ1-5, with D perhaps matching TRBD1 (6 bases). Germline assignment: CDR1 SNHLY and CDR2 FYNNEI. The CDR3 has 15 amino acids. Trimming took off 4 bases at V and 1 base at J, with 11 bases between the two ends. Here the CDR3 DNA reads TGTGCCAGCAGTGCAGGGGTTATGAGCAATCAGCCCCAGCATTTT. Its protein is CASSAGVMSNQPQHF.

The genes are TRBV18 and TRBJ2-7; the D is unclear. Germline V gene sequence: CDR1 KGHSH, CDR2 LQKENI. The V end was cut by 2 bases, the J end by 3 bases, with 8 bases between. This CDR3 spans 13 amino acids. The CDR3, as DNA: TGTGCCAGCTCACCAGACACGATCTACGAGCAGTACTTC. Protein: CASSPDTIYEQYF.

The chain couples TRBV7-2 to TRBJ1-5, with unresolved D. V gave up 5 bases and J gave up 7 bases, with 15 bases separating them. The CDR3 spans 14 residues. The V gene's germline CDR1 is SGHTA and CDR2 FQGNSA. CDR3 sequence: CASSPDNLRQPQHF. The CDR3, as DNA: TGTGCCAGCAGCCCCGACAATTTAAGGCAGCCCCAGCATTTT.

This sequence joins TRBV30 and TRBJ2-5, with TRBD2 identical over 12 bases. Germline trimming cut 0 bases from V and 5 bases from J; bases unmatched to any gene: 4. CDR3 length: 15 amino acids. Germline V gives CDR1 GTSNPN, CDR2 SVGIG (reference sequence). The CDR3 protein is CAWSVLAGGGETQYF. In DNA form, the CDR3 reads TGTGCCTGGAGTGTACTAGCGGGAGGCGGGGAGACCCAGTACTTC.

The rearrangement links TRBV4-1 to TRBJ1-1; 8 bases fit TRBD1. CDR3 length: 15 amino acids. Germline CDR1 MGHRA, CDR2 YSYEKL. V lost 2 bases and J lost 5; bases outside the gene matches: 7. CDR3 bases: TGCGCCAGCAGCCAATACGGACAGGGATTGACTGAAGCTTTCTTT. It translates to CASSQYGQGLTEAFF.